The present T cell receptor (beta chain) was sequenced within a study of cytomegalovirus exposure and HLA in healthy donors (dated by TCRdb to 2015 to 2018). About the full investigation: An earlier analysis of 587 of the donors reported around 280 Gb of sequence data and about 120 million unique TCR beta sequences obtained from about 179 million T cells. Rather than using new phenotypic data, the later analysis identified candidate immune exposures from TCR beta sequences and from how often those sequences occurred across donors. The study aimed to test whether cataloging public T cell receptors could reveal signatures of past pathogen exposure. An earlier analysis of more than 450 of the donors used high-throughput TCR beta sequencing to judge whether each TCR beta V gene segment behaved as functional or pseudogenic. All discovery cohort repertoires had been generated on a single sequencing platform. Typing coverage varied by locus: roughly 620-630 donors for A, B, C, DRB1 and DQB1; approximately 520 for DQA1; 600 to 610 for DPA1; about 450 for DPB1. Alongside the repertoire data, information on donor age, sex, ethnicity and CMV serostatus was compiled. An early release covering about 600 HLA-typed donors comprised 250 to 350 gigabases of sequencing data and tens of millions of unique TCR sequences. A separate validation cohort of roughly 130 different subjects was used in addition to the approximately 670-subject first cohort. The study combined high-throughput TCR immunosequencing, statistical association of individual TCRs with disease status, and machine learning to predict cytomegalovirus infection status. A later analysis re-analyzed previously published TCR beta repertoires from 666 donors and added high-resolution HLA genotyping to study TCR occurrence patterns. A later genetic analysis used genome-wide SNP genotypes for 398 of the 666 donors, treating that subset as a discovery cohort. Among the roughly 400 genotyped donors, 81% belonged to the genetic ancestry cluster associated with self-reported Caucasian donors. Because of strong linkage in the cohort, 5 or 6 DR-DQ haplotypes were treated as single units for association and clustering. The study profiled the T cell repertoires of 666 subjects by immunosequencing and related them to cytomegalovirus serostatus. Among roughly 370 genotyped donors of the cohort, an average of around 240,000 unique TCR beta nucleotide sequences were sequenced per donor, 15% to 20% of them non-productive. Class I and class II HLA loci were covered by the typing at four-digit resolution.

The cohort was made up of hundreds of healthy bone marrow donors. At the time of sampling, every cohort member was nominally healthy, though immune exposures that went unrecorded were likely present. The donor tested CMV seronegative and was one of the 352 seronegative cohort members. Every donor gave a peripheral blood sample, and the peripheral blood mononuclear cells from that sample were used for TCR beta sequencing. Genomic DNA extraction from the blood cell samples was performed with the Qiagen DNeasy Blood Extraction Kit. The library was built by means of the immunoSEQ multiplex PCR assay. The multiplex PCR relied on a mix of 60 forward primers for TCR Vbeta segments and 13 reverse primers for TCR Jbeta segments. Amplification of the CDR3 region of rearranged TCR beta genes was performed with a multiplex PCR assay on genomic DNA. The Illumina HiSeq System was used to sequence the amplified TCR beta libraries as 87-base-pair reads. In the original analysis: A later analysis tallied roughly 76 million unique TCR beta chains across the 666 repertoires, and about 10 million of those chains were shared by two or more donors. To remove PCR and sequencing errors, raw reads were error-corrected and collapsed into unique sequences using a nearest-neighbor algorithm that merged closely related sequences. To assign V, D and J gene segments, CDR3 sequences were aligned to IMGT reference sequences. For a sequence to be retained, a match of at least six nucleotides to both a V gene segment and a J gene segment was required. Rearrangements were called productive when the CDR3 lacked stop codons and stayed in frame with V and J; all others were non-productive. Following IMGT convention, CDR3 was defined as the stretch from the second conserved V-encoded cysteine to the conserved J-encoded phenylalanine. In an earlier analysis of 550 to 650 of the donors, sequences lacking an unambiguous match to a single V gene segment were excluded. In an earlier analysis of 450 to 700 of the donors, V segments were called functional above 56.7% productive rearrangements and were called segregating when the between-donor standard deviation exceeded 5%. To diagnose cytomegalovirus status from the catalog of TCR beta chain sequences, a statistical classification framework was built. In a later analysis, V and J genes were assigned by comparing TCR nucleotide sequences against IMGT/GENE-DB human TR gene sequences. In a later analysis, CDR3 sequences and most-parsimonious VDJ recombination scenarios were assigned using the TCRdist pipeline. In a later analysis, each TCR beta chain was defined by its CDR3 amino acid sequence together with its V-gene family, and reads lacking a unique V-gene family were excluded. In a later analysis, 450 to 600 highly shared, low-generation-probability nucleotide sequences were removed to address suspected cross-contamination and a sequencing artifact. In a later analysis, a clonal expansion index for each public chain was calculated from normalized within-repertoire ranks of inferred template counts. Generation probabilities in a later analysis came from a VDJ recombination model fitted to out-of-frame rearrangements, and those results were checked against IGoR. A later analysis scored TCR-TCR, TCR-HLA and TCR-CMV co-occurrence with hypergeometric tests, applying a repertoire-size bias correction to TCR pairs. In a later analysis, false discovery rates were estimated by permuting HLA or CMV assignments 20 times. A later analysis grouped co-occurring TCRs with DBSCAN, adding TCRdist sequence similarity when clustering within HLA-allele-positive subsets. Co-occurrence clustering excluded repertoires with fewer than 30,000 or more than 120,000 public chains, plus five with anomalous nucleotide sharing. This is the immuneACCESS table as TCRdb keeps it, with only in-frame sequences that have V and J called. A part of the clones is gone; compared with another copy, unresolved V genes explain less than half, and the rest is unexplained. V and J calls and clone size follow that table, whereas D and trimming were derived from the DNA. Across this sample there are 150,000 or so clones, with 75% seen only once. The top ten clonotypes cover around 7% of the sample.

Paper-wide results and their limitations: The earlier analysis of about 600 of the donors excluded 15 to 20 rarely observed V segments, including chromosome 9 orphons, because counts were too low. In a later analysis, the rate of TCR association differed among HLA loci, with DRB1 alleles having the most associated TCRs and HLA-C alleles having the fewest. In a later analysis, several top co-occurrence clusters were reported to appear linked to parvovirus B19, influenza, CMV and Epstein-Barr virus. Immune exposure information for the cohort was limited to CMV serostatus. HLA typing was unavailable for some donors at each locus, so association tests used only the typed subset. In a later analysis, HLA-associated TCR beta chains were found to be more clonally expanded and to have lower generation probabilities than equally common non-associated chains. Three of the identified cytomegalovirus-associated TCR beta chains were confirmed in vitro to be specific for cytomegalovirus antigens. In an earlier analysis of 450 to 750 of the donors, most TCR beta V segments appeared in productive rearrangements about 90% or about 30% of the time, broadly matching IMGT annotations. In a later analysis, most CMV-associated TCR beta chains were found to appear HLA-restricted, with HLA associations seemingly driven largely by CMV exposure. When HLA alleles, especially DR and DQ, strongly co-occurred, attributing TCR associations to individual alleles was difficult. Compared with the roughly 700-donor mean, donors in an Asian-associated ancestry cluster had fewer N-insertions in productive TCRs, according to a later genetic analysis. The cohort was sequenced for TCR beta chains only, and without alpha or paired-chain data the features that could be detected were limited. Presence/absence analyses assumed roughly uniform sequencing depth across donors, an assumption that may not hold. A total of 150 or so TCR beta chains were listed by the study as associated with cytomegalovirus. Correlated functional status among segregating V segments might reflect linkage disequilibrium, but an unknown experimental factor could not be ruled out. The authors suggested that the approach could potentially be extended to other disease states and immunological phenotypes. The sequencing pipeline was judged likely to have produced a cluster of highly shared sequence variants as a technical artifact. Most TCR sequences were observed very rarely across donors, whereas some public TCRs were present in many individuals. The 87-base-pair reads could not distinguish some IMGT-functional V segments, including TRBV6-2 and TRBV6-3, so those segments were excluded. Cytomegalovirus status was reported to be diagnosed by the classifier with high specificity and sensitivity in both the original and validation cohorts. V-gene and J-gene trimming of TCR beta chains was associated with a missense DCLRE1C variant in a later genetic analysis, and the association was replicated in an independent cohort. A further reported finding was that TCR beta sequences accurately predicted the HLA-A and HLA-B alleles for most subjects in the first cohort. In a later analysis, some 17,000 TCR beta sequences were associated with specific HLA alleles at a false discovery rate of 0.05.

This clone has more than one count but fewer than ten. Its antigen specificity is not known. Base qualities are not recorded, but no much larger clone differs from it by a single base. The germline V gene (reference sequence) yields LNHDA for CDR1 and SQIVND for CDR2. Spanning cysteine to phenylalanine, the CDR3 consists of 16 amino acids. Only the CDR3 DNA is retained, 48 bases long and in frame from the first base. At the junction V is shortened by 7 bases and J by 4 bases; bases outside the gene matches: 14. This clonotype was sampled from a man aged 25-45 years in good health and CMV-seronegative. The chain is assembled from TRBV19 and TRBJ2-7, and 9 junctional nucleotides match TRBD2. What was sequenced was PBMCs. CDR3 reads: CASNGIGGRDPYEQYF. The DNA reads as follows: TGTGCCAGTAATGGTATTGGCGGGAGGGATCCGTACGAGCAGTACTTC. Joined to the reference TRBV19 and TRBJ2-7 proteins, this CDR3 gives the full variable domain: DGGITQSPKYLFRKEGQNVTLSCEQNLNHDAMYWYRQDPGQGLRLIYYSQIVNDFQKGDIAEGYSVSREKKESFPLTVTSAQKNPTAFYLCASNGIGGRDPYEQYFGPGTRLTVT.